This note documents a single T cell receptor beta chain sequence. Its antigen remains unidentified. This entry belongs to a study of T cell responses to AZD1222 COVID-19 vaccine. Study-level points and caveats: Recipients of two AZD1222 doses showed rising Spike-specific TCR breadth and depth. Unmutated variant regions are reportedly targeted by nearly half of spike-specific TCRs. CD4 TCRs linked to vaccination spanned spike, dominating at 160-218 and 743-854. Baseline seropositivity characterized only a handful of AZD1222 recipients.

Germline values: CDR1 KGHSH, CDR2 LQKENI. This CDR3 has 16 amino acids. With V trimmed by 3 bases and J by 7 bases, 12 bases remained unmatched. TCRdb's table, derived via immunoSEQ multiplex PCR, lists solely in-frame clones and lacks some. The sample includes under 200,000 clones, 88% of them seen just once. V usage is TRBV18 and J usage is TRBJ2-1; TRBD2 agrees at 7 bases. The sample consisted of peripheral blood, taken 28 days after the second AZD1222 dose. This receptor was identified in an adult who received the AZD1222 COVID-19 vaccine. CDR3 region: CASSPGVAREGNEQFF. Written as DNA, the CDR3 is TGTGCCAGCTCACCGGGGGTCGCAAGGGAGGGGAATGAGCAGTTCTTC.